The source of this TCR beta chain is a study of cytomegalovirus exposure and HLA in healthy donors. The CDR3 length is 16 residues. V lost 2 bases, J lost 2 bases, and 13 bases lay in between. Germline CDR1 and CDR2: SNHLY and FYNNEI. Primers: 60 Vbeta forward and 13 Jbeta reverse. TCRdb keeps only in-frame clones here, not all; method: immunoSEQ multiplex PCR. The data show around 91,000 clones, around 64% seen once. V gene TRBV2 combines with J gene TRBJ2-1; D is perhaps TRBD1 (5 bases). The TCR originated in a man between 60 and 70 years old in good health and CMV-seronegative. The sequenced sample was PBMCs. CDR3 sequence: CASSELPPGTYNEQFF. For the CDR3, the DNA is TGTGCCAGCAGTGAATTGCCCCCAGGGACCTACAATGAGCAGTTCTTC.